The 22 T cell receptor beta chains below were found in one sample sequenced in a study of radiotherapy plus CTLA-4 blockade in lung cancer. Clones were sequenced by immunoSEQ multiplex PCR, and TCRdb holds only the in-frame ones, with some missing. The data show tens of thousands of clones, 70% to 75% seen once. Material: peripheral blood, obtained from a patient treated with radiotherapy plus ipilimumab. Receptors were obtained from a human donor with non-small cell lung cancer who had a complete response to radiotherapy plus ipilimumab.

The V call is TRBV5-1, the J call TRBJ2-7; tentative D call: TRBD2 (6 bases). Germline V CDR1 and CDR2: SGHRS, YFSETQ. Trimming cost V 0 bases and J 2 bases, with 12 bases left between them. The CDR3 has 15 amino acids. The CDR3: CASSLELEGTYEQYF. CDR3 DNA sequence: TGCGCCAGCAGCTTGGAACTGGAGGGGACCTACGAGCAGTACTTC. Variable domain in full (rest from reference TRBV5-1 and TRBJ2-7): KAGVTQTPRYLIKTRGQQVTLSCSPISGHRSVSWYQQTPGQGLQFLFEYFSETQRNKGNFPGRFSGRQFSNSRSEMNVSTLELGDSALYLCASSLELEGTYEQYFGPGTRLTVT.

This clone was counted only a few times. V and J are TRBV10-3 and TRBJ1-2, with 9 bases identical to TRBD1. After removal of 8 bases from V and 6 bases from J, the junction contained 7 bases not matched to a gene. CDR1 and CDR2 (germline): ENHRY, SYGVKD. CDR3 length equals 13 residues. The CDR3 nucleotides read TGTGCCATCGCCGGGACAGGGAAAAATGGCTACACCTTC. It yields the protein CAIAGTGKNGYTF.

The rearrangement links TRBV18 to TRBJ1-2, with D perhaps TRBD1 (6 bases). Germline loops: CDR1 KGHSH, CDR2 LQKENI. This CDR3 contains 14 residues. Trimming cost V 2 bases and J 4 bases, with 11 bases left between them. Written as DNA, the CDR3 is TGTGCCAGCTCACCAGACGACAGGCCCTATGGCTACACCTTC. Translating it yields CASSPDDRPYGYTF.

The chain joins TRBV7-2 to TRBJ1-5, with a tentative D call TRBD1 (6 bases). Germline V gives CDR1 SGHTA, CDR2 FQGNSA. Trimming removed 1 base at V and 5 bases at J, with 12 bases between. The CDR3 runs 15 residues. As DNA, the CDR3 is TGTGCCAGCAGCTTAGTTCAGGGGCAGCATCAGCCCCAGCATTTT. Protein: CASSLVQGQHQPQHF.

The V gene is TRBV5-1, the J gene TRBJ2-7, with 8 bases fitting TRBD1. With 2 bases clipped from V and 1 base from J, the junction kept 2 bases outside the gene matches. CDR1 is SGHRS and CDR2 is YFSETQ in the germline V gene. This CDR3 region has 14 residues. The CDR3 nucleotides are TGCGCCAGCAGCTTCCGGGACAGGTCCTACGAGCAGTACTTC. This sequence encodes CASSFRDRSYEQYF. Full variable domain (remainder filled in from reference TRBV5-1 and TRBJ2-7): KAGVTQTPRYLIKTRGQQVTLSCSPISGHRSVSWYQQTPGQGLQFLFEYFSETQRNKGNFPGRFSGRQFSNSRSEMNVSTLELGDSALYLCASSFRDRSYEQYFGPGTRLTVT.

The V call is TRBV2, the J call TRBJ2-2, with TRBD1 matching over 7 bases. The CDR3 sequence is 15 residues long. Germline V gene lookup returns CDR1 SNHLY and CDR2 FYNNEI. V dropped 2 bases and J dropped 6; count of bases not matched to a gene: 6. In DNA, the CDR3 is TGTGCCAGCAGTGAATCGGGCAGGGGGTCCGGGGAGCTGTTTTTT. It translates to CASSESGRGSGELFF.

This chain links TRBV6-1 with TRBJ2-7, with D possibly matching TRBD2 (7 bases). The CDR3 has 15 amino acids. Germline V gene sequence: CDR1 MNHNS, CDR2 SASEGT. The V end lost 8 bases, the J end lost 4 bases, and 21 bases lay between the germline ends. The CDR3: CASGEGGGRVYEQYF. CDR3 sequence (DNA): TGTGCCAGCGGCGAAGGGGGGGGGCGGGTATACGAGCAGTACTTC.

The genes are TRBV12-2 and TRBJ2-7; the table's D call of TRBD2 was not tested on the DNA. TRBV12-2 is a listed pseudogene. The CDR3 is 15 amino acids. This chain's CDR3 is CASRLFGKRSYEQYF. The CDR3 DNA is TGTGCAAGTCGCTTGTTTGGGAAGCGGTCCTACGAGCAGTACTTC.

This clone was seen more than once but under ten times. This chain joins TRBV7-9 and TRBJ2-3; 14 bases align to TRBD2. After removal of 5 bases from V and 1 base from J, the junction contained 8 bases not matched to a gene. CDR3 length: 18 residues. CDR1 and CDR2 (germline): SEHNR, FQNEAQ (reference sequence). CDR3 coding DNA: TGTGCCAGCAGCCCGGGGACTAGCGGGAGCTTTCGCACAGATACGCAGTATTTT. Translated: CASSPGTSGSFRTDTQYF. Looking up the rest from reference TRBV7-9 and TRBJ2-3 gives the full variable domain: DTGVSQNPRHKITKRGQNVTFRCDPISEHNRLYWYRQTLGQGPEFLTYFQNEAQLEKSRLLSDRFSAERPKGSFSTLEIQRTEQGDSAMYLCASSPGTSGSFRTDTQYFGPGTRLTVL.

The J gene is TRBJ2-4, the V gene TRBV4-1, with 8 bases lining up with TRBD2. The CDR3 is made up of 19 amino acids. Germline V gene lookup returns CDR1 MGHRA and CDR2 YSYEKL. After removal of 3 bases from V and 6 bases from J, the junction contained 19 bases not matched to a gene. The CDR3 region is CASSHDSGESGRVGNIQYF. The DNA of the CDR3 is TGCGCCAGCAGCCATGACAGCGGGGAGAGCGGGAGAGTCGGAAACATTCAGTACTTC.

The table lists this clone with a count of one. The CDR3 region has the DNA TGTGCCAGCAGCTACTACCAGATGAACACTGAAGCTTTCTTT. Translated, it gives CASSYYQMNTEAFF. The chain is built from TRBV28 and TRBJ1-1; no clear D. Trimming removed 6 bases from V and 0 bases from J, with 11 bases in between. CDR3 length: 14 amino acids. Per germline, CDR1 MDHEN and CDR2 SYDVKM.

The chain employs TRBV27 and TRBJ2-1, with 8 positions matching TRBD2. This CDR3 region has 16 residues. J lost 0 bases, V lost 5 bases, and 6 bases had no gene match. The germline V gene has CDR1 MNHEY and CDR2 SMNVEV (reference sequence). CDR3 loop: CASSLMGTSSYNEQFF. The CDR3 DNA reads TGTGCCAGCAGTCTAATGGGGACTAGCTCCTACAATGAGCAGTTCTTC.

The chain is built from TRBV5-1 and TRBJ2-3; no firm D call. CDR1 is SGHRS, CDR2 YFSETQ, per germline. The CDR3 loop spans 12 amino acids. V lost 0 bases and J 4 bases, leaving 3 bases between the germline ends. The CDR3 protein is CASSLASDTQYF. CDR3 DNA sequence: TGCGCCAGCAGCTTGGCCTCAGATACGCAGTATTTT.

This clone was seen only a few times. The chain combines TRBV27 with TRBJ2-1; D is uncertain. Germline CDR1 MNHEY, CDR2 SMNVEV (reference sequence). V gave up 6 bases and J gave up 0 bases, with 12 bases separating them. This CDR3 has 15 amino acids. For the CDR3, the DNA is TGTGCCAGCAGCCTTCTACCACCCTCCTACAATGAGCAGTTCTTC. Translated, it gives CASSLLPPSYNEQFF.

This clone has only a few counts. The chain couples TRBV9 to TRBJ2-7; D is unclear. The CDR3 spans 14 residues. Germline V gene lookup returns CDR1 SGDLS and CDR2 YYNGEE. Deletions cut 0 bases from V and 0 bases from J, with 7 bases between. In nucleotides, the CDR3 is TGTGCCAGCAGCGTAGGACGGAGCTCCTACGAGCAGTACTTC. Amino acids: CASSVGRSSYEQYF. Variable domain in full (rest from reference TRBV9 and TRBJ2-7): DSGVTQTPKHLITATGQRVTLRCSPRSGDLSVYWYQQSLDQGLQFLIQYYNGEERAKGNILERFSAQQFPDLHSELNLSSLELGDSALYFCASSVGRSSYEQYFGPGTRLTVT.

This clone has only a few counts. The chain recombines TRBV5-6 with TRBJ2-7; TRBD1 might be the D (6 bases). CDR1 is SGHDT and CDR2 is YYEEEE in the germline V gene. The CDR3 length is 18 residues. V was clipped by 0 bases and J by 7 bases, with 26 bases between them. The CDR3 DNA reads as TGTGCCAGCAGCTTGGAGGGGGTACATTCCTCCCTTGGGTATGAGCAGTACTTC. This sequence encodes CASSLEGVHSSLGYEQYF.

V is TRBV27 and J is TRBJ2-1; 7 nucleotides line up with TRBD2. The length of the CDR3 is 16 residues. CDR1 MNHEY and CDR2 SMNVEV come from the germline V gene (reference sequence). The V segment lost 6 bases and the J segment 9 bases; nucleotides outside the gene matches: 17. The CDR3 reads CASSSVFRGGEGEQFF. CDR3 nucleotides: TGTGCCAGCAGCTCTGTCTTCCGAGGAGGGGAGGGTGAGCAGTTCTTC.

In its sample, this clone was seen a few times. CDR3 sequence: CASSSQGAIGELFF. The CDR3 bases are TGTGCCAGCAGCTCGCAGGGGGCGATCGGGGAGCTGTTTTTT. The chain is built from TRBV11-2 and TRBJ2-2, with 8 bases matching TRBD1. The trim removed 4 bases at V and 7 bases at J, leaving 5 bases unmatched. The CDR3 loop spans 14 amino acids. The germline CDR1 and CDR2 sequences are SGHAT and FQNNGV. Full variable domain (rest looked up from reference TRBV11-2 and TRBJ2-2): EAGVAQSPRYKIIEKRQSVAFWCNPISGHATLYWYQQILGQGPKLLIQFQNNGVVDDSQLPKDRFSAERLKGVDSTLKIQPAKLEDSAVYLCASSSQGAIGELFFGEGSRLTVL.

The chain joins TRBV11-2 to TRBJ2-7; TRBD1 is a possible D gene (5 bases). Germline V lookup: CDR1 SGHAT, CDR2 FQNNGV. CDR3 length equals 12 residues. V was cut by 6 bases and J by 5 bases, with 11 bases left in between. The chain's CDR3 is CASRQGFHEQYF. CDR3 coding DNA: TGTGCCAGCAGGCAGGGTTTCCACGAGCAGTACTTC.

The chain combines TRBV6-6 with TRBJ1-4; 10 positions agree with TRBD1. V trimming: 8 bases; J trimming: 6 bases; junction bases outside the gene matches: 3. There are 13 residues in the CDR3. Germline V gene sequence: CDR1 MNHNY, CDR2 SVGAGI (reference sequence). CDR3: CASSDRGHEKLFF. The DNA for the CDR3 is TGTGCCAGCTCCGACAGGGGGCATGAAAAACTGTTTTTT.

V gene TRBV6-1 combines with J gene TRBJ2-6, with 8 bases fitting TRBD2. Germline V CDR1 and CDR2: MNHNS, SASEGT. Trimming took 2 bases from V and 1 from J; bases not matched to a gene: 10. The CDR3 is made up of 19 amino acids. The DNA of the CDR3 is TGTGCCAGCAGTGAAAGCCCCGGGGGGGCGAGGTCTGGGGCCAACGTCCTGACTTTC. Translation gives CASSESPGGARSGANVLTF.

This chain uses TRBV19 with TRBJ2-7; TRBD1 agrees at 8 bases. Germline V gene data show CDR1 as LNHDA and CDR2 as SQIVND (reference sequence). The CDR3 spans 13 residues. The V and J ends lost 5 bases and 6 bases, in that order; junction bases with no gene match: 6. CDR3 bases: TGTGCCAGTAGTGACCGGACAGGGCGCGAGCAGTACTTC. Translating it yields CASSDRTGREQYF.